Listed below are T cell receptor beta chains from one sample, sequenced in a study of T-cell memory formation after mild COVID-19. TCRdb re-derived calls from the 5' RACE reads in MiXCR, one entry per CDR3 protein. The sample lists 150,000 to 200,000 distinct CDR3 sequences, around a third occurring once. Material: PBMCs or a T cell subset sorted from them (not recorded which). The source of these receptors is an adult woman who had mild COVID-19 (a few samples of this study predate the infection). Cell type and time point are not known. Each CDR3 is given without its conserved first and last residue. The D gene is left open where the match is weak.

TRBV3-1 TRBD1 ASSRTRTGGRNTEAF
TRBV7-6 TRBD2 ASSLSGRASHEQF
TRBV14 - ASSLRPGWGDEKLF
TRBV27 - ASSLRGTGYRTEAF
TRBV5-1 TRBD1 ASSLTGTWETQY
TRBV4-3 - ASSHDNLWGYT
TRBV7-3 - ASSSKRAGITDTQY
TRBV3-1 TRBD1 ASSHIQGNYGYT
TRBV7-9 - ASSFYSYGYT
TRBV6-2/TRBV6-3 - ASSYSFSETQY
TRBV5-1 - ASSLEAGPYGYT
TRBV7-8 TRBD2 ASSFGLAGAGNEQF
TRBV27 - ASRPSGSGANVLT
TRBV7-6 - ASSLEQGFEQY
TRBV4-3 TRBD1 ASSQSRDSLLGYT
TRBV12-3/TRBV12-4 - ASSFGYSYNEQF
TRBV4-2 - ASSQPVPGSGGYT
TRBV3-1 - ASSQTGTVGNTIY
TRBV3-1 - ASSPQWGSEQY
TRBV5-1 - ASSVGGYTDTQY
TRBV5-5 - ASSITYEQY
TRBV12-3/TRBV12-4 - ASSLSGAETQY
TRBV7-9 - ASSTKHEQF
TRBV12-3/TRBV12-4 - AGSKGTLNTEAF
TRBV12-3/TRBV12-4 TRBD2 ASSRRLAGSTDTQY
TRBV7-9 - ASSLVVGKGTQY
TRBV6-2/TRBV6-3 TRBD2 ASRYSGSSYNEQF
TRBV7-2 - ASSLSSQGTQY
TRBV5-1 - ASSQIPQGISTEAF
TRBV7-3 - ASSPGPQRTDTQY
TRBV7-9 TRBD1 ASSLGGQNYGYT
TRBV6-1 - ASSDGSGATGELF
TRBV5-1 TRBD2 ASSSGLAGSDTQY
TRBV11-2 - ASSLGSLRSLSSGNTIY
TRBV30 TRBD1 AWSHGQGDNTEAF